This T cell receptor (beta chain) was sequenced during a study of CD8 T cells in Susac syndrome. The authors reverse transcribed roughly 0.5 to 1 ug RNA with random hexamers. A single record per CDR3 protein comes from TCRdb applying MiXCR to the immunoSEQ multiplex PCR reads. The data hold about 180,000 distinct CDR3 sequences, with around 95% observed a single time. The length of the CDR3 is 16 residues. CDR1 and CDR2 from the germline V gene are SGHNT and YYREEE (reference sequence). The V and J ends lost 0 bases and 6 bases, in that order; junction bases with no gene match: 9. Sequencing was carried out using CD4+ T cells from PBMCs. This chain connects TRBV5-4 to TRBJ2-1; 7 bases line up with TRBD1. The receptor comes from a human donor with multiple sclerosis. CDR3 in amino acids: CASSLGQGLIVNEQFF. The CDR3 DNA sequence: TGTGCCAGCAGCTTGGGACAGGGATTAATAGTCAATGAGCAGTTCTTC.